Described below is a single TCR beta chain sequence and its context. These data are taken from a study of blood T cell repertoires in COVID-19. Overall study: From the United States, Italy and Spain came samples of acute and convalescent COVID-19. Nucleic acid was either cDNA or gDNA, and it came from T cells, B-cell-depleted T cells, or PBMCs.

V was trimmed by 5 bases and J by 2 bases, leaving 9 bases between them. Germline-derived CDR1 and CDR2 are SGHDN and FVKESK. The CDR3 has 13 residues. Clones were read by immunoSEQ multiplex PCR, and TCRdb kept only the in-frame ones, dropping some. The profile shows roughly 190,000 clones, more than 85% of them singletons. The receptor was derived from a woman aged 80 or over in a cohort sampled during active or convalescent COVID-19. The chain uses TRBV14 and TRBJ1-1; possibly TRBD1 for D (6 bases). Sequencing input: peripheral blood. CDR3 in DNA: TGTGCCAGCAGCTTACAGGGTAACACTGAAGCTTTCTTT. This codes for CASSLQGNTEAFF.